This T cell receptor (beta chain) comes out of a study of cytomegalovirus exposure and HLA in healthy donors. With 60 Vbeta and 13 Jbeta primers, the PCR was carried out. Using immunoSEQ multiplex PCR, the repertoire was profiled, and TCRdb retains in-frame clones only, with some absent. The sample comprises some 190,000 clones, 75% to 80% of which are singletons, and approximately 2% rests with the top ten. Findings and caveats of the study: The authors later linked a missense DCLRE1C variant to TCR beta V- and J-gene trimming. TCR beta sequences reportedly predicted most subjects' HLA-A and HLA-B alleles accurately. Researchers catalogued roughly 170 TCR beta chains as cytomegalovirus-associated. The study assumed roughly uniform donor sequencing depth for presence/absence analyses.

Turning to this clone: Its cognate antigen is unknown. A junction boundary mismatches the germline segment, possibly from a read error.

Germline V gene sequence: CDR1 ENHRY, CDR2 SYGVKD. The CDR3 is 13 amino acids. This receptor was taken from a woman under 40 in good health and CMV-seropositive. The V and J genes are TRBV10-3 and TRBJ2-7, with 8 bases identical to TRBD1. Sequencing was carried out using PBMCs. This CDR3 reads CATSGQGSYEQYF. CDR3 in DNA: TGTGCCACCAGTGGACAGGGCTCCTACGAGCAGTACTTC.